A selection of T cell receptor beta chains follows, all from one sample in a study of shared clonotypes between healthy human individuals. Sequencing used immunoSEQ multiplex PCR; TCRdb keeps in-frame clones, though not all of them. In the table there are around 2.1 million clones, under 95% of which are singletons. Sample: naive CD8+ T cells from PBMCs. The receptors shown here come from a man aged 18 to 29 in good health. Some clones in this sample may be carry-over from other donors' samples. CDR3s include the opening cysteine and the closing phenylalanine or tryptophan. Fields, in order: V gene, clone size, J gene, D gene, CDR3 DNA, CDR3 protein. D genes are given only for firm matches. The size entry is marked missing in some rows and otherwise reads once, few, many or a size class.

>TRBV5-1|NA|TRBJ1-2|TRBD1
TGCGCCAGCAGCCTGGCAGGGGGGGACTATGGCTACACCTTC
CASSLAGGDYGYTF
>TRBV7-6|NA|TRBJ1-3|NA
TGTGCCAGCAGCTTCTTCGGAAACACCATATATTTT
CASSFFGNTIYF
>TRBV19|NA|TRBJ2-4|NA
TGTGCCAGTACCCCACGGGGAATCCTCCCCAAAAACATTCAGTACTTC
CASTPRGILPKNIQYF
>TRBV30|NA|TRBJ2-5|NA
TGTGCCTGGATGGGACCGGGGAACCAAGAGACCCAGTACTTC
CAWMGPGNQETQYF
>TRBV7-9|NA|TRBJ2-1|NA
TGTGCCAGCAGCTTAGCACCAAATGAGCAGTTCTTC
CASSLAPNEQFF
>TRBV7-8|NA|TRBJ2-5|TRBD2
TGTGCCAGCAGCTTGGGGGGGTTAGCGGGACTAGAGACCCAGTACTTC
CASSLGGLAGLETQYF
>TRBV28|NA|TRBJ1-1|TRBD1
TGTGCCAGCACCGGGACAGGGCTCCCCATAAGAGAAGCTTTCTTT
CASTGTGLPIREAFF
>TRBV2|NA|TRBJ2-7|TRBD1
TGTGCCAGCAGTGAAGTAAGGGGGCCCTCCTACGAGCAGTACTTC
CASSEVRGPSYEQYF
>TRBV16|NA|TRBJ2-2|NA
TGTGCCAGCAGCCAAGGCCGAAACACCGGGGAGCTGTTTTTT
CASSQGRNTGELFF
>TRBV5-1|NA|TRBJ2-7|NA
TGCGCCAGCAGCTTGAAGGGGCAGGGAAGCTGTAAGGAGCAGTACTTC
CASSLKGQGSCKEQYF
>TRBV11-2|NA|TRBJ2-7|NA
TGTGCCAGCAGCTTAGCCCTCTCCTCGTCCTACGAGCAGTACTTC
CASSLALSSSYEQYF
>TRBV11-2|NA|TRBJ2-3|NA
TGTGCCAGCAGCCCCAACCCTCTAGCGCCAACTAGCACAGATACGCAGTATTTT
CASSPNPLAPTSTDTQYF
>TRBV5-1|NA|TRBJ1-2|NA
TGCGCCAGCAGCCCGGACATGAACTATGGCTACACCTTC
CASSPDMNYGYTF
>TRBV4-3|NA|TRBJ2-1|TRBD2
TGCGCCAGCAGCCAAGGGTATAGCGGGAGGATTAGGAATGAGCAGTTCTTC
CASSQGYSGRIRNEQFF
>TRBV6-5|NA|TRBJ1-2|NA
TGTGCCAGCAGTTACGCGCGCGGCTATGGCTACACCTTC
CASSYARGYGYTF
>TRBV25-1|few|TRBJ1-5|NA
TGTGCCAGCAGTTACAGCAATCAGCCCCAGCATTTT
CASSYSNQPQHF
>TRBV4-3|NA|TRBJ2-2|NA
TGCGCCAGCAGCCAAGGTCCAGGGCCGGCCGGGGAGCTGTTTTTT
CASSQGPGPAGELFF
>TRBV6-1|NA|TRBJ1-2|NA
TGTGCCAGCACCCCTGGCCCCACGTCCTATGGCTACACCTTC
CASTPGPTSYGYTF
>TRBV28|NA|TRBJ1-4|NA
TGTGCCAGCAGTCAGAACAGGGTCGGGAGGAATGAAAAACTGTTTTTT
CASSQNRVGRNEKLFF
>TRBV9|NA|TRBJ2-5|TRBD1
TGTGCCAGCAGCGTAGCCGGGACAGATAAAGAGACCCAGTACTTC
CASSVAGTDKETQYF
>TRBV7-2|NA|TRBJ1-5|NA
TGTGCCAGCAGCCCTACAGTTATTGCCCCCCAGCATTTT
CASSPTVIAPQHF
>TRBV10-3|NA|TRBJ1-1|TRBD1
TGTGCCATCAGCCCTATTCCGACAGGGGGAGAAAACACTGAAGCTTTCTTT
CAISPIPTGGENTEAFF
>TRBV7-2|once|TRBJ2-7|TRBD2
TGTGCCAGCAGCTTAGCATCTAGCGGGAGCTCCTACGAGCAGTACTTC
CASSLASSGSSYEQYF
>TRBV28|NA|TRBJ1-5|TRBD1
TGTGCCAGCAGTTTGAACAGGGGGTTCGTTTACAGCAATCAGCCCCAGCATTTT
CASSLNRGFVYSNQPQHF
>TRBV5-1|NA|TRBJ2-3|TRBD2
TGCGCCAGCAGCTTACTAGCGGCACTCACAGATACGCAGTATTTT
CASSLLAALTDTQYF
>TRBV28|NA|TRBJ2-1|TRBD2
TGTGCCAGCAGTCCAGGACTAGCGCGTAATGAGCAGTTCTTC
CASSPGLARNEQFF
>TRBV28|NA|TRBJ2-6|NA
TGTGCCAGCAGTATGACAGGTCTATCCGGGGCCAACGTCCTGACTTTC
CASSMTGLSGANVLTF
>TRBV7-9|few|TRBJ1-1|NA
TGTGCCAGCAGCTTGGTAGCCCTGAACACTGAAGCTTTCTTT
CASSLVALNTEAFF
>TRBV4-3|once|TRBJ1-1|NA
TGCGCCAGCAGCCAAGCCACAGGGCAGACTGAAGCTTTCTTT
CASSQATGQTEAFF
>TRBV11-3|NA|TRBJ2-1|NA
TGTGCCAGCAGTTTCGGGACTCACCCCAATGAGCAGTTCTTC
CASSFGTHPNEQFF
>TRBV7-9|NA|TRBJ2-5|TRBD2
TGTGCCAGCAGCCCGGGACTAGCGGGAGCCACCCAGTACTTC
CASSPGLAGATQYF
>TRBV7-9|NA|TRBJ2-7|TRBD1
TGTGCCAGCAGCTTCGGACAGGGGTTCGAGCAGTACTTC
CASSFGQGFEQYF
>TRBV9|NA|TRBJ1-1|NA
TGTGCCAGCAGCGTAGATGGGGGAACGAACACTGAAGCTTTCTTT
CASSVDGGTNTEAFF
>TRBV5-5|NA|TRBJ1-5|NA
TGTGCCAGCAGCTTGCGGTATGGGGGGAATCAGCCCCAGCATTTT
CASSLRYGGNQPQHF
>TRBV5-1|NA|TRBJ2-3|NA
TGCGCCAGCAGCCCCCGGGACCTCCTAGTGGGCCCAGATACGCAGTATTTT
CASSPRDLLVGPDTQYF
>TRBV5-1|NA|TRBJ2-1|NA
TGCGCCAGCAGCGGTGGATTCTACAATGAGCAGTTCTTC
CASSGGFYNEQFF
>TRBV27|once|TRBJ2-7|NA
TGTGCCAGCAGTTTGTTTTTTTCAGGGGATGGCTACGAGCAGTACTTC
CASSLFFSGDGYEQYF
>TRBV4-3|NA|TRBJ2-3|TRBD2
TGCGCCAGCAGCCAAGTATTCTGGCTAGCGGGAGAAAAAGATACGCAGTATTTT
CASSQVFWLAGEKDTQYF
>TRBV4-3|NA|TRBJ2-3|NA
TGCGCCAGCAGCCAAGGGGCGGGGTTCGGGCATACAGATACGCAGTATTTT
CASSQGAGFGHTDTQYF
>TRBV5-6|NA|TRBJ2-4|NA
TGTGCCAGCAGCCTACAGATGGGAGCCAAAAACATTCAGTACTTC
CASSLQMGAKNIQYF
>TRBV5-1|NA|TRBJ2-7|NA
TGCGCCAGCAGCTGGGGCCCTTCCTACGAGCAGTACTTC
CASSWGPSYEQYF
>TRBV6-5|NA|TRBJ2-7|NA
TGTGCCAGCAGTAATAGTCAGGGGACTTCCTACGAGCAGTACTTC
CASSNSQGTSYEQYF
>TRBV27|NA|TRBJ2-1|NA
TGTGCCAGCAGTTTATCTGCTAGTACTTACAATGAGCAGTTCTTC
CASSLSASTYNEQFF
>TRBV11-3|NA|TRBJ2-7|TRBD1
TGTGCCAGCAGCCCCCCGGACAGGGGCGAGCAGTACTTC
CASSPPDRGEQYF
>TRBV7-9|NA|TRBJ2-7|NA
TGTGCCAGCAGCTCACCCGGGCAGGGACTTTCCTACGAGCAGTACTTC
CASSSPGQGLSYEQYF
>TRBV27|NA|TRBJ2-7|TRBD1
TGTGCCAGCAGTTCCCGGACAGGGTTCCACGAGCAGTACTTC
CASSSRTGFHEQYF